This TCR beta chain was captured in a study of blood T cell repertoires in COVID-19. Produced via immunoSEQ multiplex PCR; TCRdb's table is partial and in-frame only. The data contain about 88,000 clones, roughly 84% of them singletons. The germline V and J ends were trimmed by 3 bases and 10 bases, with 13 bases remaining between them. Germline values: CDR1 MDHEN, CDR2 SYDVKM. The length of the CDR3 is 14 residues. The TCR originated in a woman at least 80 years old with acute or convalescent COVID-19. The sample was peripheral blood. The J gene is TRBJ1-6, the V gene TRBV28; D possibly corresponds to TRBD1 (6 bases). CDR3: CASSLARGWSPLHF. CDR3 nucleotides: TGTGCCAGCAGTTTGGCCAGGGGCTGGTCACCCCTCCACTTT.